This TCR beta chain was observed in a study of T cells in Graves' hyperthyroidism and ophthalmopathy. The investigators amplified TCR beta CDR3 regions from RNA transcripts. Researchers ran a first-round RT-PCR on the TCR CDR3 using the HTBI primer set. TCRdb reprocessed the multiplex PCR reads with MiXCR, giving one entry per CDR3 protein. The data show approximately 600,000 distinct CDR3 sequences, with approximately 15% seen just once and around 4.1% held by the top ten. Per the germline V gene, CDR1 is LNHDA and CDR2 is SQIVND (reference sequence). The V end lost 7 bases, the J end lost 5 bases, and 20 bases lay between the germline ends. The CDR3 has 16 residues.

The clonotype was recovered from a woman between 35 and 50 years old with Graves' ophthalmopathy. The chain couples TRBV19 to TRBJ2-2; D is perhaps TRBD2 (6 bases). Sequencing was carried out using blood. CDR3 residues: CASIGATPRGTGELFF. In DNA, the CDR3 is TGTGCCAGTATCGGGGCAACCCCCCGGGGGACCGGGGAGCTGTTTTTT.